The present T cell receptor beta chain was sequenced within a study of blood T cell repertoires in COVID-19 (dated by TCRdb to the early 2020s). Background on the whole study: Samples covering the acute and convalescent phases of COVID-19 were provided by collaborators in the United States, Italy and Spain. The prospective study material was composed of cDNA or gDNA derived from T cells, B-cell-depleted T cells, or PBMCs. Subjects who had been exposed to COVID-19, were actively infected with it, or had recovered from it provided the deeply sampled blood TCRbeta repertoires that made up the dataset. The repertoires were released in a freely available public database meant as a resource for research on the immune response to SARS-CoV-2. The samples were drawn from the first 160 participants of the ongoing ImmuneRACE study and from 1,254 subjects provided by 6 global collaborators. The sample metadata nearly always contained a de-identified subject ID, COVID-19 status, age in years and sex. Where available, HLA class I and class II types were obtained from metadata supplied by the sample provider rather than from assay-based typing. What the research found in general, with its limitations: Clinical and demographic metadata were provided uncurated, with the amount varying by source and participant.

Each collaborating institution followed its own protocols to collect whole blood in K2EDTA tubes. Collaborator samples were shipped for TCRbeta analysis as frozen whole blood, isolated PBMCs, or DNA extracted from either sample type. TCRbeta CDR3 regions were amplified from genomic DNA using the immunoSEQ Assay, a bias-controlled multiplex PCR. The original methods were these. The number of nucleated cells in each sample was estimated from the amplification of reference gene primers within the assay. To quantify the absolute abundance of each unique TCRbeta CDR3 rearrangement, sequence reads were collapsed and filtered. Productive Simpson clonality was computed per sample as the square root of Simpson's diversity index over productive rearrangements. The table comes from immuneACCESS by way of TCRdb, which keeps in-frame sequences with V and J called. Part of the clones is missing from these tables; in studies checked, under half for an unresolved V gene and the rest for unknown reasons. V and J calls and clone size are as listed in that table; D and trimming were resolved from the DNA. A total of more than 200,000 clones appear in this sample, roughly 84% of them only once. Of the sample, around 26% is held by the ten largest clones.

As regards this clone: Its specific antigen is unknown. No base-level quality is on record; no much larger clone is a single base apart.

This receptor was identified in a man aged 40-55 years with acute or convalescent COVID-19. The sample comprised peripheral blood.

The CDR3 region: CASSFYPPGAYEQYF. Here is the DNA: TGTGCCAGCAGCTTCTACCCTCCGGGAGCCTACGAGCAGTACTTC. In this chain, TRBV7-2 is recombined with TRBJ2-7; the D gene is perhaps TRBD2, from 6 matching bases. Between the V and J ends, shortened by 3 bases and 2 bases respectively, the junction contains 14 bases. The CDR3 runs 15 amino acids, cysteine and phenylalanine included. This entry keeps only the CDR3 DNA: 45 bases, framed from base 1. Via the germline V gene, CDR1 is SGHTA and CDR2 FQGNSA.